This section outlines one TCR beta chain sequence together with its context. As yet, its antigen is unknown. The data were obtained in a study of cytomegalovirus exposure and HLA in healthy donors. Study conclusions and caveats: Three chains linked to CMV were shown in vitro to be specific for CMV antigens. The investigators catalogued 150 to 200 TCR beta chains as cytomegalovirus-associated. Presence/absence analysis assumed near-uniform sequencing depth across donors.

Regarding donors, all were healthy bone marrow donors. CDR3 length: 13 residues. Per germline, CDR1 SGHNT and CDR2 YENEEA. Trimming removed 0 bases at V and 4 bases at J, with 6 bases between. This PCR relied on a set of 60 Vbeta primers and 13 Jbeta primers. Data came from immunoSEQ multiplex PCR; TCRdb stores just in-frame clones and leaves some out. In all, the sample yields some 71,000 clones. The sequencing sample was made of PBMCs. The receptor was isolated from a woman aged 25 to 39 in good health and CMV-seronegative. The V and J genes are TRBV11-3 and TRBJ2-5; D may be TRBD2 (6 bases). The CDR3 DNA reads as TGTGCCAGCAGCTTAGACGGGGGAGAGACCCAGTACTTC. This codes for CASSLDGGETQYF.